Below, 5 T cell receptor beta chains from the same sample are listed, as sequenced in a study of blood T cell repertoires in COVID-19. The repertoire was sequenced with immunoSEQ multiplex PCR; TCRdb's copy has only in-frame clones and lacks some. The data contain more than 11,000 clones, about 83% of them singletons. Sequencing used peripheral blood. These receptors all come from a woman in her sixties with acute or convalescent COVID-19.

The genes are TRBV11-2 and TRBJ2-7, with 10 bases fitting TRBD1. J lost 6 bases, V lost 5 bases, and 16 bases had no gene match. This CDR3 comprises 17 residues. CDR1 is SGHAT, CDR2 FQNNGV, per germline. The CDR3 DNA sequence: TGTGCCAGCAGCCGGTGGGACAACAGGGACAGGGGCGGCGAGCAGTACTTC. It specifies CASSRWDNRDRGGEQYF.

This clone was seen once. The CDR3 loop reads CATGDISAPTTQYF. The CDR3 DNA sequence: TGTGCCACCGGGGACATCTCTGCGCCGACGACCCAGTACTTC. The gene calls are TRBV24-1 and TRBJ2-5, with D maybe TRBD1 (6 bases). V dropped 9 bases and J dropped 7 bases, with 20 bases sitting between them. Germline CDR1 is KGHDR and CDR2 is SFDVKD. This CDR3 has 14 residues.

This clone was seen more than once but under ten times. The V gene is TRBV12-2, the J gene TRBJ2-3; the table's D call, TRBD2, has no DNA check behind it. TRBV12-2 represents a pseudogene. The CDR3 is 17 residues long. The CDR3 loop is CASRLATSGGPGDTQYF. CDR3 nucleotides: TGTGCAAGTCGCTTAGCGACTAGCGGGGGGCCCGGAGATACGCAGTATTTT.

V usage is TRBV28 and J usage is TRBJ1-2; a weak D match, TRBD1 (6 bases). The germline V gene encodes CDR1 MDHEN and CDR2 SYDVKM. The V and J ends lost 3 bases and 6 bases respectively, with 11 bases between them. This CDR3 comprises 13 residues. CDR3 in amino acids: CASSFAQGHGYTF. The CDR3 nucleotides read TGTGCCAGCAGTTTCGCACAGGGTCATGGCTACACCTTC.

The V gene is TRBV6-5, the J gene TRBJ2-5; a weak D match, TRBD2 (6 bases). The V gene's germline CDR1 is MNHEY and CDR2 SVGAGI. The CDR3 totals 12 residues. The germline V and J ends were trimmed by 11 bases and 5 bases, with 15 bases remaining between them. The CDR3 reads CAHRGGVETQYF. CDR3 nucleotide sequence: TGTGCCCACCGAGGCGGGGTGGAGACCCAGTACTTC.